This TCR beta chain was documented in a study of vaccination and CD4 T cells after COVID-19. With the Oncomine TCR Beta short-read assay, DNA from cultured CD4+ T cells was sequenced. Using its own MiXCR run on the PCR reads, TCRdb lists one record per CDR3 protein. The repertoire includes fewer than 30,000 distinct CDR3 sequences, 28% of them detected once, and roughly 6.6% sits in the top ten. Time point noted: late sampling 161 to 241 days after vaccination in a few convalescent patients. As to treatment: roughly 11-day PBMC culture with coronavirus spike peptide pools or control peptides (ViraFEST assay). The germline CDR1 and CDR2 sequences are SGHTA and FQGNSA. This CDR3 is built from 16 residues. V lost 0 bases, J lost 0 bases, and 12 bases lay in between. In the case of this clonotype: Antigen specificity is unknown.

This TCR derives from a human donor who had recovered from COVID-19. The chain is built from TRBV7-2 and TRBJ2-7; a weak D match, TRBD2 (6 bases). Sample: CD4+ T cells from blood, cultured in vitro, taken about 7 months after SARS-CoV-2 vaccination. The DNA for the CDR3 is TGTGCCAGCAGCTTAGCTAGCGGCATAAGCTCCTACGAGCAGTACTTC. As protein: CASSLASGISSYEQYF. Combining the CDR3 with reference TRBV7-2 and TRBJ2-7 gives the whole variable domain GAGVSQSPSNKVTEKGKDVELRCDPISGHTALYWYRQSLGQGLEFLIYFQGNSAPDKSGLPSDRFSAERTGGSVSTLTIQRTQQEDSAVYLCASSLASGISSYEQYFGPGTRLTVT.